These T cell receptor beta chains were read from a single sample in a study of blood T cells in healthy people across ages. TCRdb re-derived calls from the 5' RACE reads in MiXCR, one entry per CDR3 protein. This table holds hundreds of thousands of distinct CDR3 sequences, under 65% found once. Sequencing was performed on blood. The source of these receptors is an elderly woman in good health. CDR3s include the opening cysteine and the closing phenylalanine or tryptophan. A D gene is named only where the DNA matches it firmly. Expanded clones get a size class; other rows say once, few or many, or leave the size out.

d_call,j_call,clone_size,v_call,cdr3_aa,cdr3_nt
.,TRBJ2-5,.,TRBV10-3,CAISEGGRQQETQYF,TGTGCCATCAGTGAGGGGGGGAGACAGCAAGAGACCCAGTACTTC
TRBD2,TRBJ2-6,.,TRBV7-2,CASSRGLANSLSGANVPTF,TGTGCCAGCAGCAGGGGACTAGCGAATTCCCTCTCTGGGGCCAACGTCCCGACTTTC
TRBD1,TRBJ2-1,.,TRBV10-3,CATVGQGAYNEQFF,TGTGCCACCGTGGGACAGGGGGCGTACAATGAGCAGTTCTTC
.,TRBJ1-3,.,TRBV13,CASRGDSTTGNTIYF,TGTGCCAGCAGAGGAGACAGCACAACTGGAAACACCATATATTTT
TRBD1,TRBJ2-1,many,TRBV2,CASSRDRGINEQFF,TGTGCCAGTTCACGGGACAGGGGAATCAATGAGCAGTTCTTC
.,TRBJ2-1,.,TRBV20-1,CSSGGYNEQFF,TGCAGTTCCGGGGGTTACAATGAGCAGTTCTTC
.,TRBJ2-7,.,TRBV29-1,CSVDDSPSYNEQYF,TGCAGCGTTGACGACAGTCCCTCCTACAATGAGCAGTACTTC
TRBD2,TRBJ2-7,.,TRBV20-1,CSARSGTNTYEQYF,TGCAGTGCTCGCAGCGGGACGAACACCTACGAGCAGTACTTC
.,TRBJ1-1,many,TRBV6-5,CASSQGSAFRAFF,TGTGCCAGCAGTCAGGGCTCCGCGTTCCGGGCTTTCTTT
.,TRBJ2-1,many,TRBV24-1,CATEDTTSYNEQFF,TGTGCCACCGAGGACACCACTTCCTACAATGAGCAGTTCTTC
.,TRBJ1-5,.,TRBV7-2,CASRYGDDQPQHF,TGTGCCAGCCGCTACGGTGACGATCAGCCCCAGCATTTT
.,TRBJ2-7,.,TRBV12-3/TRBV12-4,CASSLAGGGFLEQYF,TGTGCCAGCAGTTTAGCGGGGGGGGGCTTCCTCGAGCAGTACTTC